This record looks at one T cell receptor (beta chain) sequence and its context. Its antigen is not known. Germline CDR1 SGHTA, CDR2 FQGNSA. The CDR3 runs to 14 residues. J gave up 6 bases and V 2 bases, and 5 bases lay outside the gene matches. This entry comes from a study of cytomegalovirus exposure and HLA in healthy donors. About the research overall: The platform used for the 120 or so validation repertoires matched that of the roughly 670 first-cohort repertoires, a later analysis reported. Notes on the study in general: The tendency of first-cohort TCR clusters to co-occur in the approximately 120 validation repertoires was identified by a subsequent analysis. Most TCR sequences proved rare, with some public TCRs found in many donors.

The protocol was immunoSEQ multiplex PCR, while the TCRdb copy is restricted to in-frame clones and leaves out a portion. The repertoire consists of approximately 76,000 clones, with 94% occurring once and the leading ten covering 2.5% to 3.5%. The approximately 120-subject validation cohort, separate from the roughly 700-subject first cohort, included the donors. Material: PBMCs. This TCR was recovered from a woman under 30 in good health and CMV-seropositive. The J gene is TRBJ1-2, the V gene TRBV7-2, with TRBD1 matching over 8 bases. The CDR3 is CASSLRAGGNGYTF. In DNA, the CDR3 is TGTGCCAGCAGCTTAAGGGCAGGGGGCAATGGCTACACCTTC.